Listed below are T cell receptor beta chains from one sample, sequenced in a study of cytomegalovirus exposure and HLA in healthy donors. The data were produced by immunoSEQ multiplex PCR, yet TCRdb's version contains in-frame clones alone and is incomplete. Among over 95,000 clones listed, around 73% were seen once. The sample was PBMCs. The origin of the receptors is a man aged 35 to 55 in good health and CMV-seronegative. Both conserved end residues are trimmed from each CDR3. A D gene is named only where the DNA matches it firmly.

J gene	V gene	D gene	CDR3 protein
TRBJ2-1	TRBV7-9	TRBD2	ASSLRLAGGPNEQF
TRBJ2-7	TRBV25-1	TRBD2	ASSQSGGSYEQY
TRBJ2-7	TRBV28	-	ASSFLQGISEQY
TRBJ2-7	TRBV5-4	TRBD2	ASSLGLAGFYEQY
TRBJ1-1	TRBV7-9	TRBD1	ASSRTGNTEAF
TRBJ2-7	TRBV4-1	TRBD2	ASSQGGGSYEQY
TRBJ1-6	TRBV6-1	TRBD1	ASSEGQGNSPLH
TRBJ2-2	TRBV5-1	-	ASSPANTGELF
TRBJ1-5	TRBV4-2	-	ASSQGTEYSNQPQH
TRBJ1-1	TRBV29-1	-	SVEVSPNTEAF
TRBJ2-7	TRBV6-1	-	ASSELITERPSYEQY
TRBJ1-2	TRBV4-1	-	ASSHSSGVGRGKGYT
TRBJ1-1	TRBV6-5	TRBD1	ASSYSTGATEAF
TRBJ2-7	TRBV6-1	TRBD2	ASSDMRGANEQY
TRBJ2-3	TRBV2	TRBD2	ASSEVGTSDGDTQY
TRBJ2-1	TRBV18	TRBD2	ASSLQQGLAGDNEQF
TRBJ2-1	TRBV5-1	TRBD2	ASSLELAGGLDEQF
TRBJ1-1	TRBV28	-	ASSFHSGNTEAF
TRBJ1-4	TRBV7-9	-	ASSALLGGYEKLF
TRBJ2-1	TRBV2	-	ASSPGIYNEQF
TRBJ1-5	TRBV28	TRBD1	ASSFVGQPRGDQPQH
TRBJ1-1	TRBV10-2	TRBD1	ATKGRQGERNTEAF
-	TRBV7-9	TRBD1	ASSSQDRHLYEQY
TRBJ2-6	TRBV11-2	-	ATGSGANVLT
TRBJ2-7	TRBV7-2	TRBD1	ASSHVRTGLYEQY
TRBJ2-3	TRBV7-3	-	ASSLGAGLTDTQY